One sample yielded the 5 T cell receptor beta chains listed below, sequenced in a study of blood T cell repertoires in COVID-19. Clones were read by immunoSEQ multiplex PCR, and TCRdb kept only the in-frame ones, dropping some. The profile shows roughly 300,000 clones, around 90% of them singletons. Sequenced input: PBMCs or T cells enriched from blood (not recorded which). These receptors were collected from a woman under 40 who had recovered from COVID-19.

In DNA, the CDR3 is TGTGCCAGCAGCGCGCGGGAGGGCCTAATCGGGGAGCTGTTTTTT. Its translation is CASSAREGLIGELFF. The chain joins TRBV13 to TRBJ2-2, with TRBD2 identical over 9 bases. Germline loops: CDR1 PRHDT, CDR2 FYEKMQ (reference sequence). CDR3 size: 15 residues. V lost 5 bases, J lost 7 bases, and 8 bases stayed unmatched.

The genes are TRBV18 and TRBJ2-7; 10 bases line up with TRBD1. CDR1 KGHSH and CDR2 LQKENI come from the germline V gene. V trimming: 2 bases; J trimming: 5 bases; junction bases outside the gene matches: 6. The CDR3 runs to 15 residues. The CDR3 region is CASSPNRDRGNEQYF. The CDR3 coding sequence is TGTGCCAGCTCACCAAACCGGGACAGGGGCAACGAGCAGTACTTC.

This clone appeared a single time. V usage is TRBV9 and J usage is TRBJ2-7; 9 bases are shared with TRBD1. V lost 3 bases to trimming and J lost 6 bases; unmatched junction nucleotides: 7. CDR1 SGDLS and CDR2 YYNGEE come from the germline V gene. The CDR3 is 14 amino acids. The CDR3 DNA reads TGTGCCAGCAGCGGAGGTACAGGGGGCCCCGAGCAGTACTTC. It codes for CASSGGTGGPEQYF.

The V call is TRBV6-6, the J call TRBJ1-5; 8 positions match TRBD1. V was pared by 6 bases and J by 7 bases, with 2 bases of the junction left unmatched. In germline, CDR1 is MNHNY, CDR2 SVGAGI (reference sequence). The CDR3 is 12 residues long. This chain's CDR3 is CASRTGEQPQHF. The DNA of the CDR3 is TGTGCCAGCAGGACAGGGGAGCAGCCCCAGCATTTT.

This sequence joins TRBV5-1 and TRBJ2-7; no firm D call. Trimming shortened V by 4 bases and J by 5 bases, and 13 bases separated the two germline ends. There are 13 residues in the CDR3. Germline CDR1 is SGHRS and CDR2 is YFSETQ. The CDR3 is CASSPTLGHEQYF. The CDR3 region has the DNA TGCGCCAGCAGCCCGACACTGGGCCACGAGCAGTACTTC.